The entry that follows covers one TCR beta chain sequence. This sample is drawn from a study of blood T cell repertoires in COVID-19. Germline-derived CDR1 and CDR2 are MNHEY and SVGEGT. The CDR3 covers 14 residues. Trimming pared 7 bases from V and 3 bases from J, leaving 13 bases between. Ages ranged from roughly 18 to 100 years, with residence in around 24 US areas. Generated by immunoSEQ multiplex PCR, the TCRdb table keeps only in-frame clones and is missing some. The sample shows 200,000 to 250,000 clones, 70% to 85% of them seen only once. The receptor was isolated from a woman aged 60 to 75 who had recovered from COVID-19. The specimen was PBMCs or T cells enriched from blood (not recorded which). The chain uses TRBV6-2 or TRBV6-3 and TRBJ1-3; no clear D gene. CDR3 amino acids: CASTPERLGNTIYF. The CDR3 DNA sequence: TGTGCCAGCACCCCCGAGAGACTTGGAAACACCATATATTTT.